This T cell receptor beta chain was captured by sequencing in a study of cytomegalovirus exposure and HLA in healthy donors. With regard to this clone: What it recognizes is unknown.

Study conclusions and caveats: The authors confirmed in vitro that a few CMV-associated chains were specific for CMV antigens. A subsequent analysis found that TCR clusters from the first cohort also tended to co-occur in the 120 or so validation repertoires, with 90% to 95% of cluster scores above 0.

Assay: immunoSEQ multiplex PCR; the TCRdb copy retains only in-frame clones and omits some. The sample gives about 82,000 clones, about 92% of which show up once; 0.55% to 0.75% is in the top ten. CDR1 and CDR2 from the germline V gene are LNHNV and YYDKDF (reference sequence). This CDR3 is built from 16 residues. V dropped 0 bases and J dropped 0 bases, with 6 bases sitting between them. The donors were part of the roughly 120-subject validation cohort, which stood apart from the roughly 670-subject first cohort. The gene calls are TRBV15 and TRBJ2-6; D unclear. Source material: PBMCs. The receptor was derived from a young man in good health and CMV-seronegative. CDR3 in amino acids: CATSRDVNSGANVLTF. CDR3 sequence (DNA): TGTGCCACCAGCAGAGATGTTAACTCTGGGGCCAACGTCCTGACTTTC.